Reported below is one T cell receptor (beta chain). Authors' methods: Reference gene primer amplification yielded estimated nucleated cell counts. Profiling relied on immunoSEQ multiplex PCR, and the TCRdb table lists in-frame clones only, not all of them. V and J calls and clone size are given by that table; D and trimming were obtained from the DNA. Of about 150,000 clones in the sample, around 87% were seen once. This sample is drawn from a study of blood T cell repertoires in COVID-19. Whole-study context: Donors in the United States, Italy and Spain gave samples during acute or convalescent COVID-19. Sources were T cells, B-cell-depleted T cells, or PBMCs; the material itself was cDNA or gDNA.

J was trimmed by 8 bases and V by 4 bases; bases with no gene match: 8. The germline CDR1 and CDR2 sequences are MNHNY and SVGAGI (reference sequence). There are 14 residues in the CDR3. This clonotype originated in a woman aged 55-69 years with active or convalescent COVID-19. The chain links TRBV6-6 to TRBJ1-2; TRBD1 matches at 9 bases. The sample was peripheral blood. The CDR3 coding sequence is TGTGCCAGCAGTTCGAGGACAGGGGAGGGAGGCTACACCTTC. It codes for CASSSRTGEGGYTF.